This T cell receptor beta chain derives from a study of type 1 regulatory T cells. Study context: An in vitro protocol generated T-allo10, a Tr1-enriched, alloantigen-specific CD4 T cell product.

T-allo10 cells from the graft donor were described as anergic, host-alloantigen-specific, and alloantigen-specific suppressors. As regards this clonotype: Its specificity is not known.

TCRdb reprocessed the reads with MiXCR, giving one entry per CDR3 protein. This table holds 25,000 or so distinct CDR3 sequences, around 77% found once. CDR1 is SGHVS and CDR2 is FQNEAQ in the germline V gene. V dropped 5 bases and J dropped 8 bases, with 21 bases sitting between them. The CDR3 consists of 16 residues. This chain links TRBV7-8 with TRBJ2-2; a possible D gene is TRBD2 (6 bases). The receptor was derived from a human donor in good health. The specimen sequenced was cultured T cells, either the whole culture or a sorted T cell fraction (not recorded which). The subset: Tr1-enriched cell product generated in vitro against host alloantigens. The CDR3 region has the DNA TGTGCCAGCAGCCTCCGGGGGAGAGCGAACGGAGGGGAGCTGTTTTTT. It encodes CASSLRGRANGGELFF.